The 6 T cell receptor beta chains reported below all come from one sample, sequenced in a study of brain T cells in children with intractable seizures. The time point was: blood from clinic visit 5 months post-surgery; TSC patient then seizure free. The data were produced by immunoSEQ multiplex PCR, yet TCRdb's version contains in-frame clones alone and is incomplete. In the table there are about 340,000 clones, about 94% of which are singletons. The sample was peripheral blood, taken approximately 5 months after surgery. The receptor set was obtained from a boy less than two years old with tuberous sclerosis and intractable seizures.

The chain uses TRBV11-3 and TRBJ2-7, with 7 bases that match TRBD1. The CDR3 runs 13 residues. Germline V gene sequence: CDR1 SGHNT, CDR2 YENEEA. With V trimmed by 3 bases and J by 3 bases, 2 bases remained unmatched. The CDR3, as DNA: TGTGCCAGCAGCTTTGACAGGGACTACGAGCAGTACTTC. The encoded protein is CASSFDRDYEQYF.

The V call is TRBV5-1, the J call TRBJ1-2, with 9 bases lining up with TRBD1. Germline V gene lookup returns CDR1 SGHRS and CDR2 YFSETQ. The CDR3 spans 15 residues. J was trimmed by 1 base and V by 3 bases; bases with no gene match: 4. This CDR3 reads CASSWGDRDNYGYTF. The CDR3 nucleotides are TGCGCCAGCAGCTGGGGGGACAGGGATAACTATGGCTACACCTTC. Using reference TRBV5-1 and TRBJ1-2 for the parts outside the CDR3, the full variable domain is KAGVTQTPRYLIKTRGQQVTLSCSPISGHRSVSWYQQTPGQGLQFLFEYFSETQRNKGNFPGRFSGRQFSNSRSEMNVSTLELGDSALYLCASSWGDRDNYGYTFGSGTRLTVV.

The rearrangement joins TRBV7-9 to TRBJ1-1; D is possibly TRBD1 (6 bases). This CDR3 region has 13 residues. The V and J ends lost 7 bases and 1 base respectively, with 10 bases between them. Germline V lookup: CDR1 SEHNR, CDR2 FQNEAQ (reference sequence). CDR3 amino acids: CASNRVGNTEAFF. DNA of the CDR3: TGTGCCAGCAACAGGGTCGGGAACACTGAAGCTTTCTTT.

The chain couples TRBV19 to TRBJ1-1, with D possibly being TRBD1 (5 bases). The CDR3 consists of 13 residues. Trimming took 3 bases from V and 8 from J, leaving 13 bases between them. CDR1 LNHDA and CDR2 SQIVND come from the germline V gene (reference sequence). CDR3 in DNA: TGTGCCAGTAGTATCCCAGGGCTTCGGGAAGCTTTCTTT. This translates into CASSIPGLREAFF.

The V gene is TRBV19, the J gene TRBJ1-5; possibly TRBD1 for D (5 bases). The germline V gene encodes CDR1 LNHDA and CDR2 SQIVND (reference sequence). The germline V and J ends were trimmed by 8 bases and 11 bases, with 31 bases remaining between them. The CDR3 spans 17 residues. The CDR3 nucleotides are TGTGCCAGTCGCGCGCTTTACATTCAGGGTCCCGCCGGGGCCCAGCATTTT. Its translation is CASRALYIQGPAGAQHF. Full variable domain (remainder filled in from reference TRBV19 and TRBJ1-5): DGGITQSPKYLFRKEGQNVTLSCEQNLNHDAMYWYRQDPGQGLRLIYYSQIVNDFQKGDIAEGYSVSREKKESFPLTVTSAQKNPTAFYLCASRALYIQGPAGAQHFGDGTRLSIL.

The chain employs TRBV7-9 and TRBJ1-4; D unclear. The CDR3 sequence is 14 residues long. The germline V gene has CDR1 SEHNR and CDR2 FQNEAQ (reference sequence). Trimming removed 0 bases from V and 8 bases from J, with 10 bases in between. CDR3 sequence (DNA): TGTGCCAGCAGCTTAGCGCTCACGGGGGAAAAACTGTTTTTT. Its protein product is CASSLALTGEKLFF.